This T cell receptor (beta chain) was profiled in a study of cytomegalovirus exposure and HLA in healthy donors. From germline, CDR1 is SGHTA and CDR2 FQGNSA. Trimming stripped 10 bases from V and 5 bases from J, with 17 bases between. The CDR3 is 13 residues long. Findings of the study overall: For most subjects, TCR beta sequences were reported to predict HLA-A and HLA-B alleles with accuracy. Looking again later, the authors saw that most CMV-associated TCR beta chains seemed HLA-restricted.

PCR primers comprised 60 Vbeta and 13 Jbeta primers. Data came from immunoSEQ multiplex PCR; TCRdb stores just in-frame clones and leaves some out. Of some 160,000 clones in the sample, about 74% were seen once. As concerns this clone: Its antigen is not known.

Sequencing input: PBMCs. The V call is TRBV7-2, the J call TRBJ1-2; D gene unclear. The TCR originated in a woman in her thirties or forties in good health and CMV-seronegative. For the CDR3, the DNA is TGTGCCACCGGACCGGGAGGAGGTTATGGCTACACCTTC. Translated: CATGPGGGYGYTF. The whole variable domain, filled in from reference TRBV7-2 and TRBJ1-2, reads GAGVSQSPSNKVTEKGKDVELRCDPISGHTALYWYRQSLGQGLEFLIYFQGNSAPDKSGLPSDRFSAERTGGSVSTLTIQRTQQEDSAVYLCATGPGGGYGYTFGSGTRLTVV.